This T cell receptor beta chain originates from a study of cytomegalovirus exposure and HLA in healthy donors. Study-level information: As released early, the data held around 80 million unique TCRs from HLA-typed donors.

Note on this clone: The target antigen is unknown.

Broader study findings: CMV serostatus alone was available as immune exposure information.

PCR amplification relied on 60 Vbeta primers (plus 13 Jbeta primers). TCRdb keeps only in-frame clones here, not all; method: immunoSEQ multiplex PCR. Across some 120,000 clones, the top ten clones capture roughly 3.5% of the sample. V was shortened by 5 bases and J by 9 bases, with 11 bases between the two germline ends. Germline CDR1 SGHVS, CDR2 FQNEAQ. CDR3 length: 11 amino acids. This chain joins TRBV7-8 and TRBJ2-7; D may be TRBD1 (5 bases). This TCR came from a man in his thirties or forties in good health and CMV-seronegative. Specimen: PBMCs. The CDR3, as DNA: TGTGCCAGCAGCGCCAGGGTCGGGCAGTACTTC. This translates into CASSARVGQYF.